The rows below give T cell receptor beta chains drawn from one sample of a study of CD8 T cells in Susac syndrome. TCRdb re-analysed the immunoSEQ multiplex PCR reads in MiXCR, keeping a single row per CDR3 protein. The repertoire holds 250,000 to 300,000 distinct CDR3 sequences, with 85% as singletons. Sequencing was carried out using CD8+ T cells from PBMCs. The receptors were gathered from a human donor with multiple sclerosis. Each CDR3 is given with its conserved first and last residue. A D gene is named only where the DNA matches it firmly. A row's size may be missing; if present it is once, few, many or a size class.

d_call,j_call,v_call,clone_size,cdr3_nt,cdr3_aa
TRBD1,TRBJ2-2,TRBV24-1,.,TGTGCCACCAGTGATTTAGGACAGGGGAGTTACACCGGGGAGCTGTTTTTT,CATSDLGQGSYTGELFF
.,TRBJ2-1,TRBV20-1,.,TGCAGTGCTAGAGGGGAGGGGACAGCCACTTACAATGAGCAGTTCTTC,CSARGEGTATYNEQFF
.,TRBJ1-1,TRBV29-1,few,TGCAGCGTTCCTGGCCCCTCTGAAGCTTTCTTT,CSVPGPSEAFF
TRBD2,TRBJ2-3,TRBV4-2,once,TGTGCCAGCAGCCAAGAAATTCCCCTAGCGGGATACCACACAGATACGCAGTATTTT,CASSQEIPLAGYHTDTQYF
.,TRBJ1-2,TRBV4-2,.,TGTGCCAGCAGCCAAGAGCGGGACTACTATGGCTACACCTTC,CASSQERDYYGYTF
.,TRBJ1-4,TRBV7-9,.,TGTGCCAGCAGCTTACTGCCGAGTCGGGAAAAACTGTTTTTT,CASSLLPSREKLFF
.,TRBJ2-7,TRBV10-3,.,TGTGCCATCAGTGACATCCCGGGCAGCCCCTACGAGCAGTACTTC,CAISDIPGSPYEQYF
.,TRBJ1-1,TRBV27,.,TGTGCCAGCAGCTTTACCTTCGTGAGGAACACTGAAGCTTTCTTT,CASSFTFVRNTEAFF
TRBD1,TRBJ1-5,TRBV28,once,TGTGCCAGCAGTTTGGGCTTGGGACAGACAAATCAGCCCCAGCATTTT,CASSLGLGQTNQPQHF
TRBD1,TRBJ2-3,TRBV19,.,TGTGCCAGTAAGCTGACAGGGGGGCAGTATTTT,CASKLTGGQYF
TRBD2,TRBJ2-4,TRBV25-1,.,TGTGCCAGCAGTGGGACTAGCGGGAGAGCGTGGGACATTCAGTACTTC,CASSGTSGRAWDIQYF
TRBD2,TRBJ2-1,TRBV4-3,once,TGCGCCAGCAGCCAAGAAGGACTAGCGGGAGACCCCGACAATGAGCAGTTCTTC,CASSQEGLAGDPDNEQFF
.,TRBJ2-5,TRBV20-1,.,TGCAGTGCTAGAGCCCCAGGGAGCCAAGGAGAGACCCAGTACTTC,CSARAPGSQGETQYF
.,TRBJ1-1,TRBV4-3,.,TGCGCCAGCAGCCAAGACTCCCTCGGCGACACTGAAGCTTTCTTT,CASSQDSLGDTEAFF
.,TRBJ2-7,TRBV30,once,TGTGCCTGGGCCCCCGGGGTATCGCTCGAGCAGTACTTC,CAWAPGVSLEQYF
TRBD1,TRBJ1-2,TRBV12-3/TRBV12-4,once,TGTGCCAGCAGTCCGGGGGGACCGGCCGGGACAGGGGGAGGCTACACCTTC,CASSPGGPAGTGGGYTF
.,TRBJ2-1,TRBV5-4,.,TGTGCCAGCAGCACCCCCCAGGATGAGCAGTTCTTC,CASSTPQDEQFF
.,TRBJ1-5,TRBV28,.,TGTGCCAGCAGTCAACAACCCGAGACAGAATATCAGCCCCAGCATTTT,CASSQQPETEYQPQHF
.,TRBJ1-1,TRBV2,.,TGTGCCAGCAGCGCCATTTATCACGCTGAAGCTTTCTTT,CASSAIYHAEAFF
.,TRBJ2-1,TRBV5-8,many,TGTGCCAGCAGCTTCGGACAGACAATCGTACAGTTCTTC,CASSFGQTIVQFF
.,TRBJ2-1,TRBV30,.,TGTGCCTGGAGTGGAACTACCGGGACTGGACCTTACAATGAGCAGTTCTTC,CAWSGTTGTGPYNEQFF
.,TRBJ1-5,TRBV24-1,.,TGTGCCACCAGTGATTTCCGCAGCAATCAGCCCCAGCATTTT,CATSDFRSNQPQHF
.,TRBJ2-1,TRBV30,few,TGTGCCTGGAGTGTTGGTAGCGGAAGACTAAATGAGCAGTTCTTC,CAWSVGSGRLNEQFF
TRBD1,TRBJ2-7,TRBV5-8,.,TGTGCCAGCAGCCAAACCCCGGGACAGGGGGGCGAGCAGTACTTC,CASSQTPGQGGEQYF
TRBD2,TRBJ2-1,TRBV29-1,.,TGCAGCGTCCTTAAGACTAGCGTCTACAATGAGCAGTTCTTC,CSVLKTSVYNEQFF
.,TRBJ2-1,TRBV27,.,TGTGCCAGCAGTGACACACCGATTTACAATGAGCAGTTCTTC,CASSDTPIYNEQFF
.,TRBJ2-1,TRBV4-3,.,TGCGCCAGCAGCCAAGAAGGGGTCAATGAGCAGTTCTTC,CASSQEGVNEQFF
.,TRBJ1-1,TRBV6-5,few,TGTGCCAGCAGTTACCTGGTGTCCGAATTCCCGGAGGCTTTCTTT,CASSYLVSEFPEAFF
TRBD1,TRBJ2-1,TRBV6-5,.,TGTGCCAGCAGTTACATCGGACAGGGGGCGCGGAATGAGCAGTTCTTC,CASSYIGQGARNEQFF
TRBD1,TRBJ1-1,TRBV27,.,TGTGCCAGCGGCCGGGACAGGGCATCTGAAGCTTTCTTT,CASGRDRASEAFF
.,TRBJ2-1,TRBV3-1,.,TGTGCCAGCAGCCAAGATTGGCGGTATGGGCTCAATGAGCAGTTCTTC,CASSQDWRYGLNEQFF
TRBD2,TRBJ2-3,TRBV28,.,TGTGCCAGCAGTTCGGAAGCGGGAGCCCAAGATACGCAGTATTTT,CASSSEAGAQDTQYF
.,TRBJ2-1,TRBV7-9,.,TGTGCCAGCAACCCCGGGGCCTCCTACAATGAGCAGTTCTTC,CASNPGASYNEQFF
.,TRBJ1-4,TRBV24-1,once,TGTGCCACCAGTGACAGGGGAGGTGAAAAACTGTTTTTT,CATSDRGGEKLFF
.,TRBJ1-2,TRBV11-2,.,TGTGCCAGCAGCCAAAACAGCGCCTTAGGCTACACCTTC,CASSQNSALGYTF
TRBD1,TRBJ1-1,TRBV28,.,TGTGCCAGCAGTAACAGGGGGCAGGTTGAAGCTTTCTTT,CASSNRGQVEAFF
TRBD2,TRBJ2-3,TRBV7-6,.,TGTGCCAGCAGCTCTAGCGGGCGAATCACAGATACGCAGTATTTT,CASSSSGRITDTQYF
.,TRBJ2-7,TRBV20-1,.,TGCAGTGTCTCGCTATTTCGCCTAGCTTTTAACTACGAGCAGTACTTC,CSVSLFRLAFNYEQYF
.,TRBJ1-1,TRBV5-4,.,TGTGCCAGCAGCACCCAGAGGAACACTGAAGCTTTCTTT,CASSTQRNTEAFF
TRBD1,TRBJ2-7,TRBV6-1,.,TGTGCCAGCACCCAAGGGGCAGGGGGCGCCAGGAGCTACGAGCAGTACTTC,CASTQGAGGARSYEQYF
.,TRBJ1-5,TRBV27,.,TGTGCCAGCAGCCCCCACCCTAGCAATCAGCCCCAGCATTTT,CASSPHPSNQPQHF
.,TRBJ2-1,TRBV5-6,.,TGTGCCAGCAGCTTTTTGCGAGCTGATGAGCAGTTCTTC,CASSFLRADEQFF
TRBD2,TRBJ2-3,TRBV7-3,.,TGTGCCAGCAGCACCTCCCGGACTAGCGAGCGCACAGATACGCAGTATTTT,CASSTSRTSERTDTQYF
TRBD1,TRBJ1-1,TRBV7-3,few,TGTGCCAGCAGCCCGTTGACAGGGATGAACACGGAAGCTTTCTTT,CASSPLTGMNTEAFF
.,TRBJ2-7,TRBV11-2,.,TGTGCCAGCAGCCCCCGACAGCTCTCCTTCTCGGACTACGAGCAGTACTTC,CASSPRQLSFSDYEQYF
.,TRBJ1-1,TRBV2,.,TGTGCCAGCAGTGAGATCCGGGAGGGCACTGAAGCTTTCTTT,CASSEIREGTEAFF
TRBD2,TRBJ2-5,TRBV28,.,TGTGCCAGCAGCCCGGGACTAGCGGGAGTCGGAGAGACCCAGTACTTC,CASSPGLAGVGETQYF
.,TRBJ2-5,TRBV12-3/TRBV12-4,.,TGTGCCAGCAGTTTCAAGAGTGGGGGTCGAGAGACCCAGTACTTC,CASSFKSGGRETQYF
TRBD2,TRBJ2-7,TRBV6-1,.,TGTGCCAGCAGAGACCTCCAGGGACCCGGTCCAGCGGGAGGGCTGCACGAGCAGTACTTC,CASRDLQGPGPAGGLHEQYF
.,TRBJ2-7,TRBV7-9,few,TGTGCCAGCAGAGCAGGGACCTACGAGCAGTACTTC,CASRAGTYEQYF
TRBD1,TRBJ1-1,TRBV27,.,TGTGCCAGCAGTGCTACGACAGGGGCGGGCACTGAAGCTTTCTTT,CASSATTGAGTEAFF
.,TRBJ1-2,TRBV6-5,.,TGTGCCAGCAGTTACTCGACCGGGGGGATCTATGGCTACACCTTC,CASSYSTGGIYGYTF
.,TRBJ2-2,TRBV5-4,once,TGTGCCAGCCCAAGGGACACCGGGGAGCTGTTTTTT,CASPRDTGELFF
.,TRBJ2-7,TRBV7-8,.,TGTGCCAGCAGCTCATCGACCGAGCAGTACTTC,CASSSSTEQYF
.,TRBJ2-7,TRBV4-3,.,TGCGCCAGCAGCCAAGATTGGCCCTGGAAAACCAGCGAGCAGTACTTC,CASSQDWPWKTSEQYF